A selection of T cell receptor beta chains follows, all from one sample in a study of Graves' ophthalmopathy and Graves' hyperthyroidism. TCRdb re-derived calls from the multiplex PCR reads in MiXCR, one entry per CDR3 protein. The sample carries 400,000 to 450,000 distinct CDR3 sequences, 20% to 25% recorded once. Sequenced input: peripheral blood. The receptors shown here come from a woman aged 18-35 years with stable Graves' hyperthyroidism. Each CDR3 is given with its conserved first and last residue. The D gene is left open where the match is weak. Some rows mark clone size as missing; the rest say once, few, many or name a class of expanded clone.

>few|TRBJ2-2|TRBV5-1|-
TGCGCCAGCAGCCAATGGGACCGGACCGGGGAGCTGTTTTTT
CASSQWDRTGELFF
>many|TRBJ2-7|TRBV7-2|-
TGTGCCAGCTCAACCGGTCGTCGCGCCTCCTACGAGCAGTACTTC
CASSTGRRASYEQYF
>many|TRBJ2-4|TRBV24-1|TRBD1
TGTGCCACCAGTGACACACCGGGACAGGGGATGGCGGACATTCAGTACTTC
CATSDTPGQGMADIQYF
>many|TRBJ2-7|TRBV6-1|-
TGTGCCAGCAGAGGCATGGGGGGCAGGTACGAGCAGTACTTC
CASRGMGGRYEQYF
>many|TRBJ1-2|TRBV5-4|TRBD1
TGTGCCAGCTGGGGACAGGGGCTTGGCTACACCTTC
CASWGQGLGYTF
>many|TRBJ1-5|TRBV19|TRBD1
TGTGCCAGTAGTATAGATCCAGGGGGCGCGTCAGCCAATCAGCCCCAGCATTTT
CASSIDPGGASANQPQHF
>few|TRBJ2-2|TRBV9|-
TGTGCCAGCAGCGAAGGGCGAGCCCCCACCGGGGAGCTGTTTTTT
CASSEGRAPTGELFF
>many|TRBJ1-1|TRBV19|TRBD1
TGTGCCAGTAGTAGAGGACAGGGAGGCCACACTGAAGCTTTCTTT
CASSRGQGGHTEAFF
>many|TRBJ2-7|TRBV11-1|TRBD1
TGTGCCAGCAGTTTCAGGGTGGGACAGAACTCCTACGAGCAGTACTTC
CASSFRVGQNSYEQYF
>-|TRBJ1-2|TRBV19|-
TGTGCCAGTAGTGTCGTCCCCTACAGGGTATATGGCTATGGCTACACCTTC
CASSVVPYRVYGYGYTF
>many|TRBJ2-6|TRBV24-1|TRBD1
TGTGCCACCAGTGATTTGCGGCCGGGACAGGGCTCTGGGGCCAACGTCCTGACTTTC
CATSDLRPGQGSGANVLTF
>many|TRBJ1-1|TRBV6-5|-
TGTGCCAGCAGTCCTCCCGGGTGGACTGAAGCTTTCTTT
CASSPPGWTEAFF
>many|TRBJ1-1|TRBV6-5|-
TGTGCCAGCAGGCACCCTCCGGGGGCTGGGGGCACTGAAGCTTTCTTT
CASRHPPGAGGTEAFF
>many|TRBJ2-7|TRBV12-3/TRBV12-4|TRBD1
TGTGCCGGCAGTCGGACAGGACCTTACGAGCAGTACTTC
CAGSRTGPYEQYF
>many|TRBJ1-1|TRBV7-2|-
TGTGCCAGCAGCCTGCCGCAGAACACTGAAGCTTTCTTT
CASSLPQNTEAFF
>many|TRBJ2-5|TRBV28|TRBD2
TGTGCCGCCCACCCGGGGGGGCGACAAGAGACCCAGTACTTC
CAAHPGGRQETQYF
>-|TRBJ2-5|TRBV6-1|TRBD1
TGTGCCAGCAGGGGACAGGGGGCTTGGAGTTCGGAGACCCAGTACTTC
CASRGQGAWSSETQYF
>many|TRBJ1-1|TRBV28|-
TGTGCCAGCAGTCCCCGGAAGGTCCGGGGCTTCTTT
CASSPRKVRGFF
>many|TRBJ2-5|TRBV6-5|TRBD1
TGTGCCAGCAAAGACAGGGCCAGAGGGGAGACCCAGTACTTC
CASKDRARGETQYF
>many|TRBJ2-5|TRBV11-1|-
TGTGCCAGCAGCTTAGCGTATTTGGCCCTCCCGGACGGGGAGACCCAGTACTTC
CASSLAYLALPDGETQYF
>-|TRBJ2-7|TRBV28|-
TGTGCCAGCAGTTTGGGACCGATGATCTACGAGCAGTACTTC
CASSLGPMIYEQYF
>many|TRBJ1-1|TRBV9|-
TGTGCCAGCAGCGTAGTGGATGGCACTGAAGCTTTCTTT
CASSVVDGTEAFF
>many|TRBJ2-4|TRBV7-9|-
TGTGCCAGCAGCCGCCGGGGAAACCTCCCAAAAAACATTCAGTACTTC
CASSRRGNLPKNIQYF
>-|TRBJ2-5|TRBV19|-
TGTGCCAGTAGTAACCGGGCGGGAGAGACCCAGTACTTC
CASSNRAGETQYF
>many|TRBJ2-6|TRBV18|-
TGTGCCAGCTCACCAACAGGACCGTCTGGGGCCAACGTCCTGACTTTC
CASSPTGPSGANVLTF
>many|TRBJ1-1|TRBV20-1|-
TGCAGTGCTAGAAGGGGGGACGCACAGACTGAAGCTTTCTTT
CSARRGDAQTEAFF
>many|TRBJ2-7|TRBV6-5|-
TGTGCCAGCAGTATGAAGACCGAGCAGTACTTC
CASSMKTEQYF
>few|TRBJ2-2|TRBV2|TRBD2
TGTGCCAGCAGCGGACTAGCGGGAGGGGGCGGGGAGCTGTTTTTT
CASSGLAGGGGELFF
>many|TRBJ2-4|TRBV20-1|-
TGCAGTGCCGTGTCAGCCAAAAACATTCAGTACTTC
CSAVSAKNIQYF
>many|TRBJ1-3|TRBV30|TRBD1
TGTGCCACCGGGACAGGGGGCGCTGGAAACACCATATATTTT
CATGTGGAGNTIYF
>many|TRBJ1-5|TRBV6-2/TRBV6-3|-
TGTGCCAGCAGCCCCTCTGAAGTTCAGCCCCAGCATTTT
CASSPSEVQPQHF
>many|TRBJ1-1|TRBV2|-
TGTGCCAGCAAATATATAGGGCGGACTTTCTTT
CASKYIGRTFF